Listed below are T cell receptor beta chains from one sample, sequenced in a study of regulatory T cells in long-lasting Graves disease. TCRdb recomputed calls from the multiplex PCR reads with MiXCR, one row per CDR3 protein. The data show about 660,000 distinct CDR3 sequences, with about 30% seen just once and about 40% held by the top ten. The starting material was peripheral blood mononuclear cells (PBMCs), obtained when the disease was refractory, from a patient treated with antithyroid drugs. The receptor source for this set is a female donor with Graves disease. Each CDR3 is given with its conserved first and last residue. The order of the fields is D gene, clone size, V gene, J gene, CDR3 protein, CDR3 DNA. The D gene is left open where the match is weak. Size is stated for part of the rows, as once, few or many counts, or as a class when the clone is expanded.

D: -; size: few; V: TRBV28; J: TRBJ1-2; CDR3: CASSRLKAGGYTF; DNA: TGTGCCAGCAGTCGACTCAAAGCGGGGGGCTACACCTTC
D: -; size: many; V: TRBV28; J: TRBJ1-2; CDR3: CASSFPGLTSYGYTF; DNA: TGTGCCAGCAGTTTCCCTGGACTAACCTCCTATGGCTACACCTTC
D: -; size: few; V: TRBV6-1; J: TRBJ1-1; CDR3: CASRNGLNTEAFF; DNA: TGTGCCAGCAGGAATGGGTTGAACACTGAAGCTTTCTTT
D: TRBD1; size: -; V: TRBV15; J: TRBJ1-2; CDR3: CATSRDRGTGDYGYTF; DNA: TGTGCCACCAGCAGAGATAGGGGCACAGGGGACTATGGCTACACCTTC
D: -; size: few; V: TRBV12-3/TRBV12-4; J: TRBJ1-2; CDR3: CASSLKRGYGYTF; DNA: TGTGCCAGCAGTTTAAAGAGGGGGTATGGCTACACCTTC
D: TRBD1; size: many; V: TRBV25-1; J: TRBJ1-1; CDR3: CASSVGQGATEAFF; DNA: TGTGCCAGCAGTGTTGGACAGGGGGCCACTGAAGCTTTCTTT
D: -; size: -; V: TRBV30; J: TRBJ2-4; CDR3: CAWTGLLAKNIQYF; DNA: TGTGCCTGGACAGGACTTCTAGCCAAAAACATTCAGTACTTC
D: -; size: many; V: TRBV5-1; J: TRBJ1-1; CDR3: CASSLALNTEAFF; DNA: TGTGCCAGCAGTTTAGCTCTTAACACTGAAGCTTTCTTT
D: -; size: few; V: TRBV11-2; J: TRBJ1-4; CDR3: CASSFAPATNEKLFF; DNA: TGTGCCAGCAGCTTTGCCCCTGCAACTAATGAAAAACTGTTTTTT
D: -; size: few; V: TRBV5-1; J: TRBJ1-1; CDR3: CASSLGPPSTEAFF; DNA: TGCGCCAGCAGCCTCGGCCCACCGAGCACTGAAGCTTTCTTT